Sequencing of this TCR beta chain was carried out in a study of cytomegalovirus exposure and HLA in healthy donors (dated by TCRdb to about 2017). Broadly, across the study: In an earlier analysis of under 750 of the donors, around 300 Gb of sequence data and 100 million or so unique TCR beta sequences from roughly 180 million T cells were reported. To predict cytomegalovirus infection status, the study brought together high-throughput TCR immunosequencing, statistical association of individual TCRs with disease status, and machine learning. Rather than drawing on any new phenotypic data, the later analysis identified candidate immune exposures from TCR beta sequences and the way those sequences occurred across donors. Besides the first cohort of 666 subjects, a separate validation cohort made up of over 95 different subjects was used. An early release that covered approximately 600 HLA-typed donors contained approximately 300 gigabases of sequencing data and 80 million or so unique TCR sequences. An earlier analysis of 450 to 750 of the donors used high-throughput TCR beta sequencing to judge whether each TCR beta V gene segment behaved as functional or pseudogenic. Of the roughly 400 genotyped donors, roughly 80% fell in the genetic ancestry cluster associated with self-reported Caucasian donors. The study profiled the T cell repertoires of more than 500 subjects by immunosequencing and related them to cytomegalovirus serostatus. All discovery cohort repertoires had been generated on a single sequencing platform. Because of strong linkage in the cohort, five DR-DQ haplotypes were treated as single units for association and clustering. A later analysis re-examined previously published TCR beta repertoires from roughly 720 donors and added high-resolution HLA genotyping to investigate patterns of TCR occurrence. In a later genetic analysis, genome-wide SNP genotypes for about three fifths of the roughly 670 donors were used, and that subset was treated as a discovery cohort. Among 300 to 450 genotyped donors of the cohort, an average of around 240,000 unique TCR beta nucleotide sequences were sequenced per donor, 15% to 20% of them non-productive. The study aimed to test whether cataloging public T cell receptors could reveal signatures of past pathogen exposure. Alongside the repertoire data, information on donor age, sex, ethnicity and CMV serostatus was compiled. Typing coverage differed by locus: A, B, C, DRB1 and DQB1 were typed in about 629-640 donors, DQA1 in roughly 500, DPA1 in around 580, and DPB1 in around 490. Class I and class II HLA loci were covered by the typing at four-digit resolution. Paper-wide results and their limitations: A cluster of highly shared sequence variants was judged likely to be a technical artifact of the sequencing pipeline. In a later analysis, TCR association rates were found to vary across HLA loci, with the most associated TCRs seen for DRB1 alleles and the fewest for HLA-C alleles. Sequencing depth was assumed to be roughly uniform across donors in the presence/absence analyses, though that assumption may not hold. In an earlier analysis of about 600 of the donors, most TCR beta V segments appeared in productive rearrangements about 90% or about 30% of the time, broadly matching IMGT annotations. Correlated functional status among segregating V segments might be attributable to linkage disequilibrium, but an unknown experimental factor could not be ruled out. Because counts were too low, about 15 rarely observed V segments, including chromosome 9 orphons, were left out of the earlier analysis of roughly 600 of the donors. An association between a missense DCLRE1C variant and V-gene and J-gene trimming of TCR beta chains was found in a later genetic analysis and replicated in an independent cohort. The only immune exposure information available for the cohort was CMV serostatus. According to a later genetic analysis, donors in an Asian-associated ancestry cluster had fewer N-insertions in productive TCRs than the roughly 700-donor mean. Some IMGT-functional V segments, including TRBV6-2 and TRBV6-3, could not be distinguished by the 87-base-pair reads and were therefore excluded. A further reported finding was that TCR beta sequences accurately predicted the HLA-A and HLA-B alleles for most subjects in the first cohort. Assigning TCR associations to individual alleles was difficult when HLA alleles, especially DR and DQ, strongly co-occurred. Because some donors lacked HLA typing at each locus, the association tests relied only on the typed subset. Cytomegalovirus status was reported to be diagnosed by the classifier with high specificity and sensitivity in both the original and validation cohorts. According to a later analysis, parvovirus B19, influenza, CMV and Epstein-Barr virus appeared linked to several top co-occurrence clusters. In a later analysis, HLA-associated TCR beta chains were found to be more clonally expanded and to have lower generation probabilities than equally common non-associated chains. In vitro tests confirmed that a few of the cytomegalovirus-associated TCR beta chains recognize cytomegalovirus antigens. Only TCR beta chains were sequenced in this cohort, and the absence of alpha or paired-chain data limited detectable features. Most CMV-associated TCR beta chains appeared to be HLA-restricted in a later analysis, and the HLA associations seemed to be driven largely by CMV exposure. Most TCR sequences were seen in very few donors, while some public TCRs were found in many individuals. At a false discovery rate of 0.05, a later analysis linked about 16,000 TCR beta sequences to specific HLA alleles. In the study, some 160 TCR beta chains were listed as associated with cytomegalovirus. The authors suggested that the approach could potentially be generalized to other disease states and immunological phenotypes.

Worth noting for this clone: The target of this receptor is not known. No much larger clone exists at a distance of one base, and base qualities are not known.

V is pruned by 0 bases and J by 1 base, leaving 2 bases of the junction without a gene match. Taken from cysteine to phenylalanine, the CDR3 has 15 residues. Only the CDR3 portion is preserved as DNA: 45 bases, with reading frame beginning at the first base. Reading the germline V gene (reference sequence) gives CDR1 SGHNT and CDR2 YYREEE. The cohort consisted of more than 650 healthy bone marrow donors. Cohort members were all nominally healthy when sampled, although unrecorded immune exposures were likely present. The donor tested CMV seropositive and was one of the 289 seropositive cohort members. Every donor gave a peripheral blood sample, and the peripheral blood mononuclear cells from that sample were used for TCR beta sequencing. Genomic DNA extraction from the blood cell samples was performed with the Qiagen DNeasy Blood Extraction Kit. The protocol used for the library was the immunoSEQ multiplex PCR assay. For the multiplex PCR, a mixture combining 60 forward primers for TCR Vbeta segments and 13 reverse primers for TCR Jbeta segments was used. The CDR3 region of rearranged TCR beta genes was amplified from genomic DNA by a multiplex PCR assay. Amplified TCR beta libraries were sequenced as 87-base-pair reads on the Illumina HiSeq System. The study's own analysis went as follows. A later analysis counted around 72 million unique TCR beta chains across the 690 or so repertoires, and about 10 million of these chains were shared by at least two donors. To remove PCR and sequencing errors, raw reads were error-corrected and collapsed into unique sequences using a nearest-neighbor algorithm that merged closely related sequences. To assign V, D and J gene segments, CDR3 sequences were aligned to IMGT reference sequences. For a sequence to be retained, a match of at least six nucleotides was required to both a V gene segment and a J gene segment. A rearrangement was called productive if the CDR3 had no stop codons and remained in frame with V and J, and every other rearrangement was called non-productive. Following IMGT convention, CDR3 was defined as the stretch from the second conserved V-encoded cysteine up to the conserved J-encoded phenylalanine. In an earlier analysis of approximately 500 of the donors, sequences lacking an unambiguous match to a single V gene segment were excluded. In an earlier analysis of a few hundred of the donors, V segments were called functional above 56.7% productive rearrangements and were called segregating when the between-donor standard deviation exceeded 5%. A statistical classification framework was developed to diagnose cytomegalovirus status using the catalog of TCR beta chain sequences. In a later analysis, V and J genes were assigned by comparing TCR nucleotide sequences against IMGT/GENE-DB human TR gene sequences. In a later analysis, CDR3 sequences and most-parsimonious VDJ recombination scenarios were assigned using the TCRdist pipeline. In a later analysis, each TCR beta chain was defined by its CDR3 amino acid sequence together with its V-gene family, and reads lacking a unique V-gene family were excluded. In a later analysis, approximately 590 highly shared, low-generation-probability nucleotide sequences were removed to address suspected cross-contamination and a sequencing artifact. A later analysis calculated a clonal expansion index for each public chain from normalized within-repertoire ranks of inferred template counts. In a later analysis, generation probabilities were computed with a VDJ recombination model fitted to out-of-frame rearrangements, and the resulting probabilities were checked against IGoR. Hypergeometric tests were used in a later analysis to score TCR-TCR, TCR-HLA and TCR-CMV co-occurrence, with a repertoire-size bias correction applied to the TCR pairs. To estimate false discovery rates, a later analysis permuted the HLA or CMV assignments 20 times. A later analysis grouped co-occurring TCRs with DBSCAN, adding TCRdist sequence similarity when clustering within HLA-allele-positive subsets. Repertoires with fewer than 30,000 or more than 120,000 public chains, plus five repertoires with anomalous nucleotide sharing, were excluded from co-occurrence clustering. Drawn from immuneACCESS, this table holds only the in-frame rearrangements with V and J called that TCRdb kept. Clones are partly lost; checked studies trace under half to an unresolved V gene and leave the rest unexplained. V and J calls plus clone size are reproduced from that table; the DNA served to infer D and trimming. The sample table holds 150,000 or so clones, of which 80% were seen once. The ten most abundant clones make up about 9.7% of the sample.

The chain uses TRBV5-4 and TRBJ1-1, with 8 bases matching TRBD1. The sequenced sample consisted of PBMCs. The TCR comes from a man younger than 35 in good health and CMV-seropositive. CDR3 region: CASSLGQGRNTEAFF. In nucleotide form, the sequence is TGTGCCAGCAGCTTGGGACAGGGGCGGAACACTGAAGCTTTCTTT.